This T cell receptor beta chain was captured in a study of blood T cells in healthy people across ages. Sample-barcoded 5' priming and a J-beta primer mix drove a second PCR of about 6 to 12 cycles. MiXCR, run by TCRdb on the 5' RACE reads, gives a single entry per CDR3 protein. The table lists about 1.6 million distinct CDR3 sequences, almost 35% of them singletons. In this sample, this clonotype turned up a few times. The CDR3 extends over 15 amino acids. V was pared by 4 bases and J by 3 bases, with 15 bases between. Germline CDR1 and CDR2: MGHDK and SYGVNS. The clonotype was recovered from a woman aged 25-40 years in good health. The sample was blood. The chain recombines TRBV25-1 with TRBJ1-1; maybe TRBD1 (6 bases). In DNA, the CDR3 is TGTGCCAGCAGTGGAACAGGGTTGGGGGACACTGAAGCTTTCTTT. Its translation is CASSGTGLGDTEAFF.